Each of the 3 T cell receptor beta chains below was sequenced from the same sample in a study of PD-L1 blockade in urothelial cancer (dated by TCRdb to about 2017). Libraries came from the immunoSEQ multiplex PCR assay. Here the immuneACCESS table is served through TCRdb, limited to in-frame sequences with V and J called. Missing clones are a known gap in these copies; in checked studies unresolved V genes cover under half, and the rest lacks a known reason. A total of 35,000 to 45,000 clones appear in this sample, about a third of them only once. The ten most abundant clones make up approximately 9% of the sample. This specimen's time point label, interpreted: pretreatment tumor sample. Here the sequenced sample was tumor tissue, taken before atezolizumab (anti-PD-L1) treatment. The receptors derive from a man aged 55 to 70 with urothelial cancer.

V gene TRBV1 combines with J gene TRBJ2-1; TRBD1 is taken as the D call from the table, unchecked against the DNA. TRBV1 is classified as a pseudogene. This CDR3 has 14 residues. The DNA for the CDR3 is TGCGCCAGCAGCGCAGAGGGACAGATCAATGAGCAGTTCTTC. This gives the protein CASSAEGQINEQFF.

This chain connects TRBV19 to TRBJ1-2; maybe TRBD1 (5 bases). The V and J ends lost 4 bases and 2 bases respectively, with 11 bases between them. The CDR3 spans 14 residues. The germline V gene encodes CDR1 LNHDA and CDR2 SQIVND (reference sequence). The CDR3 protein is CASSTQGKNYGYTF. The CDR3 coding sequence is TGTGCCAGTAGTACTCAGGGCAAAAACTATGGCTACACCTTC. The whole variable domain, filled in from reference TRBV19 and TRBJ1-2, reads DGGITQSPKYLFRKEGQNVTLSCEQNLNHDAMYWYRQDPGQGLRLIYYSQIVNDFQKGDIAEGYSVSREKKESFPLTVTSAQKNPTAFYLCASSTQGKNYGYTFGSGTRLTVV.

This clone has at least ten counts. The chain recombines TRBV9 with TRBJ2-3; 7 bases match TRBD2. The germline gives CDR1 SGDLS, CDR2 YYNGEE. The CDR3 runs 16 residues. The junction had 11 bases not matched to a gene; V was cut back by 3 bases and J by 4 bases. CDR3 coding DNA: TGTGCCAGCAGCGCATTTATCAGCGGGACCGCAGATACGCAGTATTTT. This gives the protein CASSAFISGTADTQYF.